A selection of T cell receptor beta chains follows, all from one sample in a study of cytomegalovirus exposure and HLA in healthy donors. Profiling relied on immunoSEQ multiplex PCR, and the TCRdb table lists in-frame clones only, not all of them. The sample includes approximately 150,000 clones, more than 80% of them seen just once. The source material was PBMCs. The receptors were gathered from a woman aged 18-30 years in good health and CMV-seropositive. The CDR3 runs from the conserved cysteine through the conserved F or W. D genes are given only for firm matches. A row's size may be missing; if present it is once, few, many or a size class.

d_call	v_call	clone_size	j_call	cdr3_aa	cdr3_nt
-	TRBV4-3	-	TRBJ1-2	CASSPRQFQNYGYTF	TGCGCCAGCAGCCCCCGACAGTTCCAGAACTATGGCTACACCTTC
-	TRBV9	once	TRBJ1-1	CASSLSPETGPEAFF	TGTGCCAGCAGCTTAAGCCCGGAAACAGGCCCCGAAGCTTTCTTT
-	TRBV7-7	-	TRBJ2-7	CASSPVGGYEQYF	TGTGCTAGCAGCCCGGTGGGGGGCTACGAGCAGTACTTC
TRBD1	TRBV28	-	TRBJ2-7	CATTSTGFYEQYF	TGTGCCACCACCTCGACAGGGTTCTACGAGCAGTACTTC
-	TRBV6-6	-	TRBJ2-1	CASSYKGGVQNNEQFF	TGTGCCAGCAGTTACAAAGGGGGTGTCCAGAACAATGAGCAGTTCTTC
-	TRBV18	-	TRBJ1-2	CASSPDRNGGYTF	TGTGCCAGCTCACCAGACAGGAATGGAGGCTACACCTTC
TRBD1	TRBV7-9	-	TRBJ1-2	CASSSLQGARDGYTF	TGTGCCAGCAGCTCATTGCAGGGGGCGCGGGACGGCTACACCTTC
TRBD1	TRBV7-8	-	TRBJ2-2	CASSTGKDRVLIRGELFF	TGTGCCAGCAGCACAGGAAAGGACAGGGTGCTTATTAGAGGGGAGCTGTTTTTT
TRBD1	TRBV4-1	-	TRBJ2-3	CASSQVQGASSTDTQYF	TGCGCCAGCAGCCAAGTTCAGGGGGCCTCCAGCACAGATACGCAGTATTTT
-	TRBV7-9	-	TRBJ1-1	CASSLKVQRKEFEAFF	TGTGCCAGCAGTCTGAAGGTCCAGCGTAAGGAATTTGAAGCTTTCTTT
TRBD2	TRBV7-7	-	TRBJ2-5	CASSLGGGGGETQYF	TGTGCCAGCAGCTTAGGCGGAGGCGGGGGGGAGACCCAGTACTTC
-	TRBV28	few	TRBJ1-6	CASSSLQGSSYNSPLHF	TGTGCCAGCAGTTCACTGCAAGGGAGCTCCTATAATTCACCCCTCCACTTT
-	TRBV11-2	-	TRBJ2-7	CASARGQRIPNPYEQYF	TGTGCCAGCGCTCGAGGACAGAGAATTCCGAATCCCTACGAGCAGTACTTC
-	TRBV7-9	-	TRBJ1-1	CASSFEEEAFF	TGTGCCAGCAGCTTCGAGGAGGAAGCTTTCTTT
-	TRBV6-6	-	TRBJ1-6	CASSSRSQNSPLHF	TGTGCCAGCAGTTCCAGAAGTCAAAATTCACCCCTCCACTTT
TRBD2	TRBV25-1	-	TRBJ2-5	CASSESWEGETQYF	TGTGCCAGCAGTGAATCTTGGGAGGGAGAGACCCAGTACTTC
TRBD1	TRBV7-2	-	TRBJ2-7	CASSRQGTYYEQYF	TGTGCCAGCAGCCGACAGGGTACCTACTACGAGCAGTACTTC
TRBD1	TRBV28	-	TRBJ2-7	CASRPMTGQEQYF	TGTGCCAGCAGACCTATGACGGGACAGGAGCAGTACTTC
TRBD2	TRBV7-3	-	TRBJ2-2	CASSPYGGDTGELFF	TGTGCCAGCAGCCCCTACGGGGGGGACACCGGGGAGCTGTTTTTT
-	TRBV27	-	TRBJ1-6	CASSWGMALDSPLHF	TGTGCCAGCAGCTGGGGCATGGCCCTCGATTCACCCCTCCACTTT
TRBD2	TRBV5-8	-	TRBJ2-4	CASSFPTGGIQYF	TGTGCCAGCAGCTTTCCGACGGGAGGTATTCAGTACTTC
-	TRBV27	-	TRBJ1-1	CARRVAAFF	TGTGCCAGACGGGTGGCGGCTTTCTTT
-	TRBV11-2	-	TRBJ1-5	CASSPGTTSNQPQHF	TGTGCCAGCAGCCCCGGGACAACTAGCAATCAGCCCCAGCATTTT
-	TRBV4-2	-	TRBJ2-3	CASSQVGETDTQYF	TGTGCCAGCAGCCAAGTCGGGGAGACAGATACGCAGTATTTT
-	TRBV27	once	TRBJ1-6	CASSPTPVGGNSPLHF	TGTGCCAGCAGTCCCACGCCGGTGGGGGGGAATTCACCCCTCCACTTT
-	TRBV6-1	-	TRBJ1-5	CASSERQPSNQPQHF	TGTGCCAGCAGTGAGCGGCAGCCAAGCAATCAGCCCCAGCATTTT
-	TRBV6-5	-	TRBJ1-1	CASSRQGNTEAFF	TGTGCCAGCAGTCGTCAGGGGAACACTGAAGCTTTCTTT
TRBD1	TRBV6-1	-	TRBJ1-2	CASRRDSGYTF	TGTGCCAGCAGGAGGGACAGTGGCTACACCTTC
TRBD2	TRBV7-8	-	TRBJ2-1	CASSSERGSYNEQFF	TGTGCCAGCAGCTCAGAGCGGGGGTCCTACAATGAGCAGTTCTTC
TRBD1	TRBV10-3	few	TRBJ2-3	CATKRDRDTDTQYF	TGTGCCACAAAAAGGGACAGGGACACAGATACGCAGTATTTT
-	TRBV7-9	-	TRBJ2-2	CASSPYDTGELFF	TGTGCCAGCAGCCCCTATGACACCGGGGAGCTGTTTTTT
TRBD1	TRBV9	-	TRBJ2-7	CASSATGVGEQYF	TGTGCCAGCAGCGCGACAGGGGTTGGCGAGCAGTACTTC
TRBD2	TRBV27	-	TRBJ2-1	CASTEAGGSYNEQFF	TGTGCCAGCACCGAAGCGGGGGGGTCCTACAATGAGCAGTTCTTC
TRBD2	TRBV29-1	-	TRBJ2-7	CSAGTSGEQYF	TGCAGCGCCGGGACTAGCGGAGAGCAGTACTTC
-	TRBV7-3	-	TRBJ1-2	CASSFEGSGGYTF	TGTGCCAGCAGCTTTGAGGGCTCAGGAGGCTACACCTTC
TRBD2	TRBV13	-	TRBJ2-1	CASSSGRLAADNEQFF	TGTGCCAGCAGCTCAGGCCGGCTAGCGGCGGACAATGAGCAGTTCTTC
-	TRBV27	-	TRBJ1-5	CASRQVGNQPQHF	TGTGCCAGCAGGCAGGTGGGCAATCAGCCCCAGCATTTT
TRBD1	TRBV7-9	-	TRBJ1-1	CASTTGRTEAFF	TGTGCCAGCACGACAGGGCGCACTGAAGCTTTCTTT
-	TRBV13	-	TRBJ2-7	CASSLGGYSYEQYF	TGTGCCAGCAGCTTGGGGGGTTACTCCTACGAGCAGTACTTC
-	TRBV5-1	few	TRBJ1-6	CASRLQSPGQSNSPLHF	TGCGCCAGCAGACTACAAAGCCCAGGACAGTCTAATTCACCCCTCCACTTT
-	TRBV27	-	TRBJ2-6	CASSYGTSSGANVLTF	TGTGCCAGCAGTTATGGGACATCCTCTGGGGCCAACGTCCTGACTTTC
-	TRBV11-2	-	TRBJ1-1	CASSLNRDPEAFF	TGTGCCAGCAGCTTAAACAGGGACCCTGAAGCTTTCTTT
-	TRBV4-3	-	TRBJ1-6	CASSRRLGGPYSPLHF	TGCGCCAGCAGCCGCCGGCTGGGGGGGCCCTATTCACCCCTCCACTTT
-	TRBV6-5	-	TRBJ2-7	CASSYSQGKQYF	TGTGCCAGCAGTTACTCGCAGGGCAAGCAGTACTTC
TRBD2	TRBV4-3	-	TRBJ2-1	CASSQSGGNNNEQFF	TGCGCCAGCAGCCAGAGCGGGGGAAACAACAATGAGCAGTTCTTC
-	TRBV7-9	-	TRBJ2-3	CASTRGGAGTDTQYF	TGTGCCAGCACTCGAGGGGGGGCGGGGACAGATACGCAGTATTTT
TRBD2	TRBV4-2	once	TRBJ2-3	CASSQDMIAGDYTQYF	TGTGCCAGCAGCCAAGATATGATAGCGGGGGACTATACGCAGTATTTT
-	TRBV6-5	-	TRBJ2-1	CASRTGSSHNEQFF	TGTGCCAGCAGAACCGGGTCCTCACACAATGAGCAGTTCTTC
TRBD1	TRBV10-1	once	TRBJ2-3	CASRVRQGYTDTQYF	TGCGCCAGCAGGGTCAGACAGGGGTACACAGATACGCAGTATTTT
TRBD2	TRBV11-2	-	TRBJ2-3	CASSLDPAGGWTDTQYF	TGTGCCAGCAGCTTAGATCCAGCGGGGGGGTGGACAGATACGCAGTATTTT
TRBD2	TRBV6-5	-	TRBJ2-7	CASSPGGYTYEQYF	TGTGCCAGCAGTCCGGGGGGGTACACCTACGAGCAGTACTTC
TRBD1	TRBV19	-	TRBJ1-2	CASRAAGGTYGYTF	TGTGCCAGTAGAGCTGCAGGGGGGACCTATGGCTACACCTTC
-	TRBV30	-	TRBJ1-1	CAWNPTANTEAFF	TGTGCCTGGAATCCGACAGCGAACACTGAAGCTTTCTTT
-	TRBV10-3	-	TRBJ1-5	CAISETGSNQPQHF	TGTGCCATCAGTGAGACAGGGAGCAATCAGCCCCAGCATTTT